These 19 T cell receptor beta chains were sequenced from one sample in a study of cytomegalovirus exposure and HLA in healthy donors (dated by TCRdb to about 2017). Libraries came from the immunoSEQ multiplex PCR assay. For the multiplex PCR, a mixture combining 60 forward primers for TCR Vbeta segments and 13 reverse primers for TCR Jbeta segments was used. As stored in TCRdb, this immuneACCESS dataset retains in-frame rearrangements with V and J assigned. A fraction of the clones does not appear; measured against another copy, unresolved V genes explain less than half of the discrepancy, and the remainder lacks a known reason. The sample table records around 230,000 clones; over 75% of these occur just once. The ten most abundant clones make up approximately 0.47% of the sample. The specimen sequenced was PBMCs. The receptors originated from a boy between 10 and 17 years old in good health and CMV-seronegative.

Only one count was recorded for this clone. V is TRBV10-3 and J is TRBJ1-4, with TRBD1 as a possible D gene (6 bases). Germline CDR1 reads ENHRY; CDR2 reads SYGVKD. Trimming left V 3 bases short and J 5 bases short, with 16 bases between. The CDR3 sequence is 16 residues long. The CDR3 loop is CAISDSGGEGNEKLFF. The CDR3, as DNA: TGTGCCATCAGTGATTCGGGGGGCGAGGGAAATGAAAAACTGTTTTTT.

V gene TRBV2 combines with J gene TRBJ1-1, with a tentative D call TRBD1 (5 bases). This CDR3 region has 14 residues. The V gene lost 6 bases and the J gene lost 5 bases, with 16 bases spanning the gap. Germline lookup yields CDR1 SNHLY and CDR2 FYNNEI. CDR3 in amino acids: CASSEQERVTEAFF. The CDR3 region has the DNA TGTGCCAGCAGCGAACAGGAGAGGGTGACTGAAGCTTTCTTT.

This chain uses TRBV27 with TRBJ2-1; D is unresolved. This CDR3 has 15 residues. The germline gives CDR1 MNHEY, CDR2 SMNVEV (reference sequence). Trimming cost V 3 bases and J 0 bases, with 9 bases left between them. The CDR3 coding sequence is TGTGCCAGCAGTTTCTTGCGGAACTCCTACAATGAGCAGTTCTTC. Translation gives CASSFLRNSYNEQFF.

This clone was detected once. V usage is TRBV6-6 and J usage is TRBJ2-7, with D perhaps TRBD2 (6 bases). This CDR3 is 15 amino acids long. The V gene's germline CDR1 is MNHNY and CDR2 SVGAGI (reference sequence). V was trimmed by 0 bases and J by 3 bases, leaving 12 bases between them. CDR3 nucleotide sequence: TGTGCCAGCAGTTACTCGTATAGCGGAGACTACGAGCAGTACTTC. As protein: CASSYSYSGDYEQYF.

The V call is TRBV7-9, the J call TRBJ1-2; D is perhaps TRBD1 (6 bases). The length of the CDR3 is 15 residues. Germline lookup yields CDR1 SEHNR and CDR2 FQNEAQ (reference sequence). The V end was cut by 1 base, the J end by 3 bases, with 12 bases between. DNA of the CDR3: TGTGCCAGCAGCTTAGTGGGACAAGCGCACTATGGCTACACCTTC. This codes for CASSLVGQAHYGYTF. The variable domain in full, completed from reference TRBV7-9 and TRBJ1-2, reads DTGVSQNPRHKITKRGQNVTFRCDPISEHNRLYWYRQTLGQGPEFLTYFQNEAQLEKSRLLSDRFSAERPKGSFSTLEIQRTEQGDSAMYLCASSLVGQAHYGYTFGSGTRLTVV.

With regard to this clone: Different DNA sequences within this sample yield the same CDR3. The V gene is TRBV6-5, the J gene TRBJ1-1; 11 bases match TRBD1. There are 14 residues in the CDR3. In germline, CDR1 is MNHEY, CDR2 SVGAGI. V gave up 4 bases and J gave up 5 bases; unmatched junction bases: 3. The CDR3: CASSLDRGHTEAFF. The CDR3, as DNA: TGTGCCAGCAGTTTGGACAGGGGGCATACTGAAGCTTTCTTT.

The chain recombines TRBV5-6 with TRBJ1-1; 7 positions match TRBD1. This CDR3 has 14 residues. Germline V gene sequence: CDR1 SGHDT, CDR2 YYEEEE. The J segment lost 6 bases and the V segment lost 0 bases, leaving 5 bases of the junction unmatched. The CDR3 reads CASSLDRGIAEAFF. Here the CDR3 DNA reads TGTGCCAGCAGCTTGGACAGGGGTATCGCTGAAGCTTTCTTT. The full variable domain, in which reference TRBV5-6 and TRBJ1-1 provide the parts outside the CDR3, is DAGVTQSPTHLIKTRGQQVTLRCSPKSGHDTVSWYQQALGQGPQFIFQYYEEEERQRGNFPDRFSGHQFPNYSSELNVNALLLGDSALYLCASSLDRGIAEAFFGQGTRLTVV.

V gene TRBV5-1 combines with J gene TRBJ2-3, with 11 bases aligning to TRBD2. The CDR3 spans 16 residues. V shed 0 bases, J shed 2 bases, and the junction held 2 bases outside the gene matches. The germline gives CDR1 SGHRS, CDR2 YFSETQ. The CDR3 sequence is CASSLGGLAATDTQYF. The CDR3 coding sequence is TGCGCCAGCAGCTTGGGGGGACTAGCGGCCACAGATACGCAGTATTTT. The variable domain in full, with the rest retrieved from reference TRBV5-1 and TRBJ2-3, is KAGVTQTPRYLIKTRGQQVTLSCSPISGHRSVSWYQQTPGQGLQFLFEYFSETQRNKGNFPGRFSGRQFSNSRSEMNVSTLELGDSALYLCASSLGGLAATDTQYFGPGTRLTVL.

The chain employs TRBV11-3 and TRBJ1-4, with D possibly being TRBD1 (5 bases). This CDR3 has 15 residues. V was pared by 3 bases and J by 14 bases, with 22 bases between. Germline values: CDR1 SGHNT, CDR2 YENEEA. Here the CDR3 DNA reads TGTGCCAGCAGCTTCTCGTCGGTACGGGGGGGGAGGCTGTTTTTT. Translating gives CASSFSSVRGGRLFF.

The chain has TRBV4-1 and TRBJ2-1; no clear D gene. The V end lost 1 base, the J end lost 10 bases, and 8 bases lay between the germline ends. Germline V CDR1 and CDR2: MGHRA, YSYEKL. The CDR3 is 12 residues long. The CDR3, as DNA: TGCGCCAGCAGCCAAGGTCTAAAGGAGCAGTTCTTC. Translated: CASSQGLKEQFF.

The gene calls are TRBV5-4 and TRBJ2-1; D possibly corresponds to TRBD2 (7 bases). Trimming removed 4 bases from V and 5 bases from J, with 19 bases in between. The germline gives CDR1 SGHNT, CDR2 YYREEE (reference sequence). The length of the CDR3 is 16 residues. DNA for the CDR3: TGTGCCAGCAGCCTGGGGGGGCATAGGGGTAACAATGAGCAGTTCTTC. Its protein product is CASSLGGHRGNNEQFF.

The chain is built from TRBV7-6 and TRBJ2-1; 13 nucleotides line up with TRBD2. The germline CDR1 and CDR2 sequences are SGHVS and FNYEAQ. J was trimmed by 7 bases and V by 5 bases; bases with no gene match: 5. The length of the CDR3 is 15 residues. In DNA, the CDR3 is TGTGCCAGCAGCCACACTAGCGGGAGGGGGAATGAGCAGTTCTTC. Its protein product is CASSHTSGRGNEQFF.

CDR3 DNA sequence: TGTGCCAGTAGTATAGTCCAAGAAAAACTGTTTTTT. Amino acid sequence: CASSIVQEKLFF. The chain carries TRBV19 and TRBJ1-4; D gene uncertain. The CDR3 runs to 12 residues. Germline assignment: CDR1 LNHDA and CDR2 SQIVND (reference sequence). Trimming took 1 base from V and 8 from J, leaving 5 bases between them.

As regards this clone: The junction departs from germline at one end; a sequencing error may be responsible. This chain joins TRBV7-9 and TRBJ1-4; 8 bases map to TRBD1. The CDR3 has 16 residues. From germline, CDR1 is SEHNR and CDR2 FQNEAQ (reference sequence). Written as DNA, the CDR3 is TGTTCCAGCAGCTTATCTCCCAGGGGGCAGGATGAAAAACTGTTTTTT. This gives the protein CSSSLSPRGQDEKLFF. Filled out from reference TRBV7-9 and TRBJ1-4, the complete variable domain reads DTGVSQNPRHKITKRGQNVTFRCDPISEHNRLYWYRQTLGQGPEFLTYFQNEAQLEKSRLLSDRFSAERPKGSFSTLEIQRTEQGDSAMYLCSSSLSPRGQDEKLFFGSGTQLSVL.

The chain's CDR3 is CAWSGGTIGANVLTF. DNA for the CDR3: TGTGCCTGGAGTGGCGGGACTATTGGGGCCAACGTCCTGACTTTC. The chain joins TRBV30 to TRBJ2-6; TRBD2 agrees at 7 bases. In germline, CDR1 is GTSNPN, CDR2 SVGIG (reference sequence). The CDR3 length is 15 residues. With 1 base clipped from V and 3 bases from J, the junction kept 3 bases outside the gene matches.

The rearrangement joins TRBV18 to TRBJ1-5; D remains ambiguous. From germline, CDR1 is KGHSH and CDR2 LQKENI. The CDR3 runs 12 residues. V lost 10 bases and J 0 bases, leaving 7 bases between the germline ends. CDR3 sequence: CATRDSNQPQHF. The CDR3 DNA follows: TGTGCCACCCGGGATAGCAATCAGCCCCAGCATTTT. Variable domain in full (rest from reference TRBV18 and TRBJ1-5): NAGVMQNPRHLVRRRGQEARLRCSPMKGHSHVYWYRQLPEEGLKFMVYLQKENIIDESGMPKERFSAEFPKEGPSILRIQQVVRGDSAAYFCATRDSNQPQHFGDGTRLSIL.

This clone turned up a few times. The chain is built from TRBV7-3 and TRBJ2-5; 7 bases agree with TRBD1. CDR1 is SGHTA, CDR2 FQGTGA, per germline. J gave up 1 base and V 4 bases, and 9 bases lay outside the gene matches. This CDR3 comprises 16 residues. CDR3 nucleotide sequence: TGTGCCAGCAGCTCCGGAAGGGGGCGAGCCCAAGAGACCCAGTACTTC. Translating gives CASSSGRGRAQETQYF.

This chain joins TRBV7-9 and TRBJ2-1; 11 positions agree with TRBD2. V lost 5 bases, J lost 4 bases, and 7 bases stayed unmatched. Germline lookup yields CDR1 SEHNR and CDR2 FQNEAQ (reference sequence). The CDR3 totals 16 residues. CDR3 DNA sequence: TGTGCCAGCAGCCGGACTAGCGGGCCGGTGTACAATGAGCAGTTCTTC. Amino acid sequence: CASSRTSGPVYNEQFF.

The chain recombines TRBV10-3 with TRBJ1-2, with TRBD1 identical over 10 bases. The CDR3 totals 16 residues. Trimming removed 4 bases from V and 3 bases from J; junction bases left unmatched: 8. Germline lookup yields CDR1 ENHRY and CDR2 SYGVKD. The chain's CDR3 is CAISAPGTGDDYGYTF. The CDR3 DNA reads TGTGCCATCAGTGCTCCCGGGACAGGGGACGACTATGGCTACACCTTC.